The clone carrying this T cell receptor beta chain was seen once. The antigen is not known. Sequencing of the DNA from cultured CD4+ T cells was carried out with the Oncomine TCR Beta short-read assay. One entry per CDR3 protein results from TCRdb running MiXCR on the PCR reads. Of about 15,000 distinct CDR3 sequences listed, roughly 43% are singletons. V trimming: 6 bases; J trimming: 1 base; junction bases outside the gene matches: 4. The V gene's germline CDR1 is MNHNS and CDR2 SASEGT. The CDR3 loop spans 15 amino acids. Treatment specified: approximately 9-day PBMC culture with coronavirus spike peptide pools or control peptides (ViraFEST assay). PBMC cultures, at roughly 2.2 million cells per well, received roughly 10 IU/ml IL-2 and about 9.2 ug/ml peptide pools. Days 3 and 7 were when half the medium was replaced with fresh IL-2 medium. This sample was taken from a study of vaccination and CD4 T cells after COVID-19. Study-wide context: Overlapping spike peptides served as the stimulus for the cells. These peptides came from SARS-CoV-2 and from the common cold coronaviruses HCoV-NL63, HCoV-OC43 and HCoV-229E.

Sequences were derived from CD4+ T cells from blood, cultured in vitro, sampled before SARS-CoV-2 vaccination. The sequence was obtained from a human donor who had recovered from COVID-19. The chain is built from TRBV6-1 and TRBJ2-3; the match to TRBD2 covers 10 bases. The CDR3 DNA follows: TGTGCCAGCAGGGCTAGCGGGAGTGGCACAGATACGCAGTATTTT. It encodes CASRASGSGTDTQYF.